The 28 T cell receptor beta chains below were found in one sample sequenced in a study of CD8 T cells in ankylosing spondylitis. TCRdb called the 5' RACE reads again in MiXCR, with one record for every CDR3 protein. The table lists about 250,000 distinct CDR3 sequences, more than 15% of them singletons. What was sequenced was blood, either unsorted or a sorted T cell fraction (not recorded which). The source of these receptors is a male donor with ankylosing spondylitis or in good health (not recorded which).

A few counts support this clonotype. The genes are TRBV24-1 and TRBJ2-5, with D unresolved. Trimming left V 3 bases short and J 4 bases short, with 20 bases between. The V gene's germline CDR1 is KGHDR and CDR2 SFDVKD. The CDR3 runs to 17 residues. CDR3 coding DNA: TGTGCCACCAGTGATGCCTCGGAAGGTAGTTGGTTAGAGACCCAGTACTTC. Protein: CATSDASEGSWLETQYF.

The table lists this clonotype with many counts. The chain couples TRBV4-1 to TRBJ1-3; D call uncertain. Germline V gene sequence: CDR1 MGHRA, CDR2 YSYEKL. Trimming cost V 0 bases and J 0 bases, with 6 bases left between them. The CDR3 loop spans 15 amino acids. The CDR3 protein is CASSQDWSSGNTIYF. The CDR3 DNA is TGCGCCAGCAGCCAAGATTGGTCCTCTGGAAACACCATATATTTT.

The gene calls are TRBV12-3 or TRBV12-4 and TRBJ2-5, with D unclear. This CDR3 spans 12 amino acids. The V end lost 8 bases, the J end lost 1 base, and 8 bases lay between the germline ends. The CDR3 here is CASGWGQETQYF. The CDR3 DNA follows: TGTGCCAGCGGCTGGGGCCAAGAGACCCAGTACTTC.

This clonotype was seen a few times. The genes are TRBV7-9 and TRBJ2-1; D gene uncertain. Trimming pared 6 bases from V and 0 bases from J, leaving 9 bases between. Germline V lookup: CDR1 SEHNR, CDR2 FQNEAQ (reference sequence). This CDR3 spans 14 amino acids. CDR3 loop: CASRDSYSYNEQFF. DNA of the CDR3: TGTGCCAGCAGAGACTCGTACTCCTACAATGAGCAGTTCTTC.

This clonotype was recorded a few times. This chain connects TRBV28 to TRBJ2-5; 10 nucleotides agree with TRBD2. V shed 5 bases and J 1 base; nucleotides not matched to a gene: 19. The CDR3 consists of 20 residues. Germline V lookup: CDR1 MDHEN, CDR2 SYDVKM. This chain's CDR3 is CASSTDRAASGREIQETQYF. CDR3 in DNA: TGTGCCAGCAGTACCGACAGGGCGGCTAGCGGGAGAGAAATCCAAGAGACCCAGTACTTC.

The table lists this clonotype with a few counts. The chain couples TRBV6-1 to TRBJ2-7, with D possibly TRBD1 on 6 matching bases. The CDR3 totals 15 residues. The germline V and J ends were trimmed by 5 bases and 4 bases, with 18 bases remaining between them. CDR1 and CDR2 (germline): MNHNS, SASEGT. Here the CDR3 reads CASSPGTGHLYEQYF. The DNA for the CDR3 is TGTGCCAGCAGTCCTGGGACGGGACACCTATACGAGCAGTACTTC.

The gene calls are TRBV13 and TRBJ2-5; D is possibly TRBD2 (5 bases). Germline V gene data show CDR1 as PRHDT and CDR2 as FYEKMQ (reference sequence). The length of the CDR3 is 14 residues. Trimming stripped 5 bases from V and 3 bases from J, with 13 bases between. The CDR3 bases are TGTGCCAGCAGCGCCCGTGAGGGAGAAGAGACCCAGTACTTC. This codes for CASSAREGEETQYF.

This rearrangement joins TRBV27 to TRBJ1-2, with TRBD1 identical over 7 bases. Per germline, CDR1 MNHEY and CDR2 SMNVEV (reference sequence). V shed 6 bases and J 5 bases; nucleotides not matched to a gene: 9. This CDR3 is 14 amino acids long. For the CDR3, the DNA is TGTGCCAGCAGCCTGGAGGGGGCCGGGTATGGCTACACCTTC. It specifies CASSLEGAGYGYTF.

This clonotype was counted between two and nine times. This chain connects TRBV15 to TRBJ2-1, with 12 positions matching TRBD2. This CDR3 has 15 amino acids. Germline CDR1 and CDR2: LNHNV and YYDKDF (reference sequence). V was pared by 5 bases and J by 4 bases, with 3 bases of the junction left unmatched. The CDR3 spells CATSEGLAGYNEQFF. CDR3 coding DNA: TGTGCCACCAGCGAGGGACTAGCGGGTTACAATGAGCAGTTCTTC.

The chain carries TRBV6-5 and TRBJ1-1; 9 positions match TRBD1. Germline V CDR1 and CDR2: MNHEY, SVGAGI. V shed 0 bases, J shed 11 bases, and the junction held 7 bases outside the gene matches. The CDR3 contains 14 residues. This CDR3 reads CASSYSTPDRGAFF. The CDR3 nucleotides read TGTGCCAGCAGTTACTCGACCCCAGACAGGGGGGCTTTCTTT.

This clonotype came up a few times. The rearrangement uses TRBV29-1 and TRBJ2-7; D perhaps matches TRBD1 (6 bases). From germline, CDR1 is SQVTM and CDR2 ANQGSEA. V dropped 6 bases and J dropped 2 bases, with 14 bases sitting between them. This CDR3 spans 13 amino acids. CDR3: CSVEFDRTYEQYF. As DNA, the CDR3 is TGCAGCGTCGAATTTGACAGGACCTACGAGCAGTACTTC.

This clonotype was counted only a few times. This chain links TRBV6-1 with TRBJ2-7; D is perhaps TRBD1 (5 bases). Germline V gene sequence: CDR1 MNHNS, CDR2 SASEGT. This CDR3 has 15 amino acids. V lost 3 bases, J lost 0 bases, and 12 bases lay in between. The CDR3 loop is CASSDPLGVSYEQYF. The DNA of the CDR3 is TGTGCCAGCAGTGATCCCTTAGGGGTCTCCTACGAGCAGTACTTC.

The chain combines TRBV5-1 with TRBJ2-7; D uncertain. Germline V gives CDR1 SGHRS, CDR2 YFSETQ. The CDR3 has 13 residues. The V end was cut by 4 bases, the J end by 1 base, with 9 bases between. The CDR3 region is CASSQDISYEQYF. The CDR3 DNA reads TGCGCCAGCAGCCAAGACATTTCCTACGAGCAGTACTTC.

This clonotype occurred a few times. The chain links TRBV27 to TRBJ2-3; 13 bases agree with TRBD2. From germline, CDR1 is MNHEY and CDR2 SMNVEV (reference sequence). There are 17 residues in the CDR3. The junction had 10 bases not matched to a gene; V was cut back by 4 bases and J by 6 bases. CDR3 protein: CASSYLGTSGIKDTQYF. As DNA, the CDR3 is TGTGCCAGCAGTTACTTAGGGACTAGCGGGATTAAGGATACGCAGTATTTT.

The rearrangement uses TRBV20-1 and TRBJ2-5; TRBD2 is a possible D gene (5 bases). CDR3 length: 11 residues. The germline V and J ends were trimmed by 3 bases and 6 bases, with 8 bases remaining between them. Germline values: CDR1 DFQATT, CDR2 SNEGSKA (reference sequence). DNA for the CDR3: TGCAGTGCTAGGGAGGCGAAGACCCAGTACTTC. This translates into CSAREAKTQYF.

In this sample, this clonotype turned up many times. The rearrangement uses TRBV29-1 and TRBJ2-5; D not certain. The V gene lost 0 bases and the J gene lost 5 bases, with 10 bases spanning the gap. The length of the CDR3 is 13 residues. The germline CDR1 and CDR2 sequences are SQVTM and ANQGSEA. The CDR3 DNA follows: TGCAGCGTTGAAGATGGATCAAAGGAGACCCAGTACTTC. This translates into CSVEDGSKETQYF. Full variable domain (remainder filled in from reference TRBV29-1 and TRBJ2-5): SAVISQKPSRDICQRGTSLTIQCQVDSQVTMMFWYRQQPGQSLTLIATANQGSEATYESGFVIDKFPISRPNLTFSTLTVSNMSPEDSSIYLCSVEDGSKETQYFGPGTRLLVL.

The V call is TRBV28, the J call TRBJ2-1, with D perhaps matching TRBD2 (6 bases). The CDR3 runs to 16 residues. In germline, CDR1 is MDHEN, CDR2 SYDVKM. V was trimmed by 5 bases and J by 2 bases, leaving 16 bases between them. The CDR3 is CASSPILALAYNEQFF. The CDR3 DNA sequence: TGTGCCAGCAGTCCAATTCTAGCGCTAGCCTACAATGAGCAGTTCTTC.

Only one count was recorded for this clonotype. The chain carries TRBV27 and TRBJ2-7, with 13 bases identical to TRBD2. The CDR3 loop spans 17 amino acids. The germline V gene has CDR1 MNHEY and CDR2 SMNVEV (reference sequence). Unmatched junction bases numbered 10, after V lost 1 base and J lost 7 bases. Here the CDR3 reads CASSLYPGLAGAEEQYF. The CDR3 DNA reads as TGTGCCAGCAGTTTATACCCAGGACTAGCGGGAGCGGAGGAGCAGTACTTC.

This rearrangement joins TRBV5-1 to TRBJ2-2; 12 nucleotides agree with TRBD2. The CDR3 contains 17 residues. CDR1 SGHRS and CDR2 YFSETQ come from the germline V gene. J lost 3 bases, V lost 1 base, and 4 bases had no gene match. CDR3 nucleotides: TGCGCCAGCAGCTTGCGGCTAGCGGGAGGGTACACCGGGGAGCTGTTTTTT. Its protein product is CASSLRLAGGYTGELFF.

There are a few counts of this clonotype. The V gene is TRBV29-1, the J gene TRBJ2-2, with no clear D. This CDR3 is built from 15 residues. Per the germline V gene, CDR1 is SQVTM and CDR2 is ANQGSEA. V dropped 0 bases and J dropped 6 bases, with 14 bases sitting between them. The CDR3 here is CSVEDLVGTAGELFF. The CDR3 DNA is TGCAGCGTTGAAGATCTCGTGGGAACCGCCGGGGAGCTGTTTTTT.

The table lists this clonotype with a few counts. The chain employs TRBV11-2 and TRBJ2-1; TRBD2 matches at 7 bases. This CDR3 is built from 16 residues. V trimming: 3 bases; J trimming: 8 bases; junction bases outside the gene matches: 13. In germline, CDR1 is SGHAT, CDR2 FQNNGV. The CDR3 DNA sequence: TGTGCCAGCAGCTTTCTCGAGGGAGGGCTTAGAGATGAGCAGTTCTTC. Amino acid sequence: CASSFLEGGLRDEQFF.

This clonotype came up a few times. This chain connects TRBV29-1 to TRBJ2-3; 9 nucleotides agree with TRBD2. The CDR3 has 12 amino acids. CDR1 is SQVTM and CDR2 is ANQGSEA in the germline V gene. The V segment lost 6 bases and the J segment 5 bases; nucleotides outside the gene matches: 3. CDR3 bases: TGCAGCGTGAGGACTAGCGAAGATACGCAGTATTTT. Amino acid sequence: CSVRTSEDTQYF.

This clonotype was recorded a few times. The chain recombines TRBV7-9 with TRBJ1-5; D might be TRBD1 (5 bases). This CDR3 is built from 17 residues. Germline V CDR1 and CDR2: SEHNR, FQNEAQ (reference sequence). Trimming took off 2 bases at V and 2 bases at J, with 16 bases between the two ends. This CDR3 is CASSLQTSGSGNQPQHF. CDR3 DNA sequence: TGTGCCAGCAGCTTACAAACCTCAGGGAGCGGCAATCAGCCCCAGCATTTT.

This sequence joins TRBV4-1 and TRBJ1-2; D remains unclear. The ends were cut back, 0 bases at V and 3 bases at J, with 11 bases in the middle. CDR1 and CDR2 (germline): MGHRA, YSYEKL. CDR3 length equals 15 residues. CDR3 region: CASSQDKAQDYGYTF. The CDR3 nucleotides are TGCGCCAGCAGCCAAGATAAGGCGCAGGACTATGGCTACACCTTC.

The chain is built from TRBV10-3 and TRBJ2-3, with D perhaps matching TRBD1 (5 bases). V was pared by 2 bases and J by 0 bases, with 15 bases between. The CDR3 is 17 amino acids. The germline CDR1 and CDR2 sequences are ENHRY and SYGVKD. CDR3 sequence (DNA): TGTGCCATCAGTGAGCTCATAGGACACTCAAGCACAGATACGCAGTATTTT. Its protein is CAISELIGHSSTDTQYF.

This clonotype was observed a few times. The chain combines TRBV5-1 with TRBJ2-3; possibly TRBD2 for D (5 bases). V lost 0 bases, J lost 7 bases, and 12 bases lay in between. Germline assignment: CDR1 SGHRS and CDR2 YFSETQ. CDR3 length equals 14 residues. CDR3 bases: TGCGCCAGCAGCTTGGAAGGAGGTTCTAATACGCAGTATTTT. It is translated as CASSLEGGSNTQYF.

CDR3 residues: CSAPRDYEQYF. The CDR3 DNA sequence: TGCAGTGCTCCGAGGGACTACGAGCAGTACTTC. The chain links TRBV20-1 to TRBJ2-7; D perhaps matches TRBD2 (5 bases). The germline V gene encodes CDR1 DFQATT and CDR2 SNEGSKA (reference sequence). Trimming took 5 bases from V and 3 from J, leaving 8 bases between them. CDR3 length: 11 amino acids.

In this sample, this clonotype turned up a few times. The V gene is TRBV6-2 or TRBV6-3, the J gene TRBJ1-2; no firm D call. CDR3 length: 14 amino acids. The germline V gene encodes CDR1 MNHEY and CDR2 SVGEGT. V was pared by 0 bases and J by 8 bases, with 13 bases between. Written as DNA, the CDR3 is TGTGCCAGCAGTTACTCGGCCGAAACGGGCGGCTACACCTTC. Protein product: CASSYSAETGGYTF.